One and the same sample provided the 9 T cell receptor beta chains below, sequenced in a study of somatic mutations in cytotoxic T cells in rheumatoid arthritis. Assay used: immunoSEQ multiplex PCR; TCRdb lists only in-frame clones, some missing. Counted here are 9,500 to 15,000 clones, 80% occurring once; the ten biggest clones make up roughly an eighth. Sequenced sample: CD8+ T cells sorted from blood. The receptors originated from a man aged 45-60 years in good health.

The rearrangement links TRBV9 to TRBJ2-1; no clear D gene. Germline loops: CDR1 SGDLS, CDR2 YYNGEE. V lost 0 bases and J lost 5, with 9 bases in between. The CDR3 covers 14 residues. CDR3 in DNA: TGTGCCAGCAGCGTAGACGGTAAGGACAATGAGCAGTTCTTC. Protein product: CASSVDGKDNEQFF.

The chain recombines TRBV6-5 with TRBJ2-7; D is ambiguous. The V gene lost 2 bases and the J gene lost 3 bases, with 8 bases spanning the gap. Germline values: CDR1 MNHEY, CDR2 SVGAGI. This CDR3 has 13 amino acids. CDR3: CASSYGIGYEQYF. The CDR3 DNA is TGTGCCAGCAGTTACGGGATCGGCTACGAGCAGTACTTC.

V usage is TRBV6-5 and J usage is TRBJ1-5, with D perhaps TRBD1 (6 bases). The CDR3 consists of 14 residues. Germline loops: CDR1 MNHEY, CDR2 SVGAGI. V was pared by 2 bases and J by 6 bases, with 11 bases between. This CDR3 is CASSYGGAGQPQHF. CDR3 DNA: TGTGCCAGCAGTTACGGGGGCGCGGGTCAGCCCCAGCATTTT.

The chain is built from TRBV6-5 and TRBJ1-1, with 7 bases fitting TRBD1. From germline, CDR1 is MNHEY and CDR2 SVGAGI. The CDR3 is 13 amino acids. V dropped 5 bases and J dropped 7; count of bases not matched to a gene: 7. Here the CDR3 reads CASSVQGSNEAFF. As DNA, the CDR3 is TGTGCCAGCAGTGTACAGGGGTCCAATGAAGCTTTCTTT.

This chain links TRBV5-6 with TRBJ1-6; D gene uncertain. The V gene's germline CDR1 is SGHDT and CDR2 YYEEEE. The CDR3 spans 17 residues. Trimming cost V 1 base and J 0 bases, with 11 bases left between them. The CDR3, as DNA: TGTGCCAGCAGCTTGAGGTGGGAAAGCTCCTATAATTCACCCCTCCACTTT. This sequence encodes CASSLRWESSYNSPLHF.

V usage is TRBV7-9 and J usage is TRBJ1-1; D possibly corresponds to TRBD1 (6 bases). Germline V lookup: CDR1 SEHNR, CDR2 FQNEAQ (reference sequence). V shed 5 bases and J shed 8 bases, with 24 bases lying between them. The CDR3 is 16 amino acids. Here the CDR3 reads CASSATGTRLILEAFF. The CDR3 bases are TGTGCCAGCAGCGCGACCGGGACACGGCTAATCTTAGAAGCTTTCTTT.

This clone was counted a few times. The chain is built from TRBV4-1 and TRBJ1-5; TRBD1 matches at 7 bases. The germline V gene has CDR1 MGHRA and CDR2 YSYEKL. The CDR3 is made up of 15 amino acids. Unmatched junction bases numbered 5, after V lost 0 bases and J lost 6 bases. CDR3 DNA: TGCGCCAGCAGCCAAGATAGGGGGCTATTTCAGCCCCAGCATTTT. Its protein is CASSQDRGLFQPQHF.

The chain has TRBV7-8 and TRBJ1-4, with D tentatively TRBD1 (6 bases). Germline lookup yields CDR1 SGHVS and CDR2 FQNEAQ. V was pared by 0 bases and J by 8 bases, with 16 bases between. The CDR3 length is 16 residues. CDR3 sequence (DNA): TGTGCCAGCAGCTTAGCGCTGGCAGGGGAAGGGGAAAAACTGTTTTTT. Its protein product is CASSLALAGEGEKLFF.

V is TRBV30 and J is TRBJ2-1; D gene unclear. The CDR3 runs 13 residues. Between the trimmed V and J ends, which lost 2 bases and 8 bases, there was a span of 13 bases. Germline V CDR1 and CDR2: GTSNPN, SVGIG (reference sequence). CDR3 DNA: TGTGCCTGGAGTCCTAACGGCTCGTATGAGCAGTTCTTC. This encodes CAWSPNGSYEQFF.